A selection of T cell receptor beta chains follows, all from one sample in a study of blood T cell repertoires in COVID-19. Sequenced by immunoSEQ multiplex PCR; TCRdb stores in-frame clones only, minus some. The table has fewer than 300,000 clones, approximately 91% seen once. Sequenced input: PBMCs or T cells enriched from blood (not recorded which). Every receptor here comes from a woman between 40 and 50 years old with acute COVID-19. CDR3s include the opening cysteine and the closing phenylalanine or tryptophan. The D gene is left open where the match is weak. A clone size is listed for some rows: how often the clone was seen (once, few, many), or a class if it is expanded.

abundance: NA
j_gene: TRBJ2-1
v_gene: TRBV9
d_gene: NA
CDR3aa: CASSPRGDWRGYNEQFF
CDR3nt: TGTGCCAGCAGCCCGAGAGGGGACTGGAGAGGATACAATGAGCAGTTCTTC

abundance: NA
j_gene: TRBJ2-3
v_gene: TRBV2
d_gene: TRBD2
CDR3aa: CATQRKLAGGTDTQYF
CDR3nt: TGTGCCACCCAACGGAAACTAGCGGGGGGAACAGATACGCAGTATTTT

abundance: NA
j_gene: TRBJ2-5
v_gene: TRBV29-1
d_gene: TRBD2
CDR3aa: CSVRRGTEETQYF
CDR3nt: TGCAGCGTTAGGCGGGGGACCGAAGAGACCCAGTACTTC

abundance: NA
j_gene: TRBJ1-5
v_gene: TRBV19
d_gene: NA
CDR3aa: CASSKGNQPQHF
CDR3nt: TGTGCCAGTAGTAAGGGGAATCAGCCCCAGCATTTT

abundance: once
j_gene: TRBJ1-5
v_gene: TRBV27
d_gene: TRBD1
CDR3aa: CASSGTGQGASQPQHF
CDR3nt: TGTGCCAGCAGTGGGACGGGACAGGGAGCTTCTCAGCCCCAGCATTTT

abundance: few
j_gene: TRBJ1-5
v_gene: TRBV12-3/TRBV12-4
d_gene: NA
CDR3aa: CASSPTGAQPQHF
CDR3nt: TGTGCCAGCAGTCCGACAGGCGCTCAGCCCCAGCATTTT

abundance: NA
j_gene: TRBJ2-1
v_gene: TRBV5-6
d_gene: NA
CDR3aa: CASSLGLAAEQFF
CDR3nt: TGTGCCAGCAGCTTGGGGCTGGCGGCTGAGCAGTTCTTC

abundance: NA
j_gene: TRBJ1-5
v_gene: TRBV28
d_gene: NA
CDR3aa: CASISPLRRGHQPQHF
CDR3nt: TGTGCCAGCATCAGCCCCCTGAGGCGCGGGCATCAGCCCCAGCATTTT

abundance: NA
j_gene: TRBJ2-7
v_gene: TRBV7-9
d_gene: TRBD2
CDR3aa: CASSRAGVEGAEQYF
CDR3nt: TGTGCCAGCAGTCGCGCGGGAGTAGAAGGGGCCGAGCAGTACTTC

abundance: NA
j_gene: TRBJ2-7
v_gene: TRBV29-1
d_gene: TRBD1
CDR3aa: CSAGGQGGPYEQYF
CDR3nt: TGCAGCGCTGGCGGACAGGGGGGCCCCTACGAGCAGTACTTC

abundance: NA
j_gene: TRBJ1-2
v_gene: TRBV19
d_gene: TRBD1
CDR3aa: CASSRTGDPYGYTF
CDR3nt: TGTGCCAGTAGCCGAACAGGGGACCCCTATGGCTACACCTTC

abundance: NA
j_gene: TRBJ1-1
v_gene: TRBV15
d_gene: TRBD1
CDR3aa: CATSRDRGNTEAFF
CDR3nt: TGTGCCACCAGCAGGGACAGGGGCAACACTGAAGCTTTCTTT

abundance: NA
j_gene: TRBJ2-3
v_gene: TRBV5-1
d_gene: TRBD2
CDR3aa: CATTSGGTTSTDTQYF
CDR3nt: TGCGCCACCACTAGCGGGGGAACAACTAGCACAGATACGCAGTATTTT

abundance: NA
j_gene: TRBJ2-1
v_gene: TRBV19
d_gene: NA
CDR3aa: CASSARGRSSYNEQFF
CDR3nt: TGTGCCAGTAGTGCCCGAGGGCGCAGCTCCTACAATGAGCAGTTCTTC

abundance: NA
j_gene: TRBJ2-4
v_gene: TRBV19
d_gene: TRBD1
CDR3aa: CASSRGRDREFGKNIQYF
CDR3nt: TGTGCCAGTAGTAGAGGCCGGGACAGGGAGTTCGGCAAAAACATTCAGTACTTC

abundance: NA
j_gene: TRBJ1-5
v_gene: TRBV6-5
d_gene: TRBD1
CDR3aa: CASSPGGSWKPQHF
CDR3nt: TGTGCCAGCAGCCCAGGGGGCTCTTGGAAGCCCCAGCATTTT

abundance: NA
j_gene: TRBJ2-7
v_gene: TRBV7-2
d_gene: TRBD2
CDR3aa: CASSSQTSGSSYEQYF
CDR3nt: TGTGCCAGCAGCTCACAGACTAGCGGAAGCTCCTACGAGCAGTACTTC